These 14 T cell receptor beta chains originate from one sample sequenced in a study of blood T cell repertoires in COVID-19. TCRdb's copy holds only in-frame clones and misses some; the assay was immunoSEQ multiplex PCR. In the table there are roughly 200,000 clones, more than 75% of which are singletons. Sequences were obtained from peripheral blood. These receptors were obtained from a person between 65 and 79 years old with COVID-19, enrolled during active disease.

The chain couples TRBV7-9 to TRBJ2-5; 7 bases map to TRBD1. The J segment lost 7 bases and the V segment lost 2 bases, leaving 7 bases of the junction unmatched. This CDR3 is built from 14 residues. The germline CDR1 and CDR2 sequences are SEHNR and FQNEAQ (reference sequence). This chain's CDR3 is CASSLRTGVGTQYF. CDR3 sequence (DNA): TGTGCCAGCAGCTTAAGGACAGGAGTGGGGACCCAGTACTTC.

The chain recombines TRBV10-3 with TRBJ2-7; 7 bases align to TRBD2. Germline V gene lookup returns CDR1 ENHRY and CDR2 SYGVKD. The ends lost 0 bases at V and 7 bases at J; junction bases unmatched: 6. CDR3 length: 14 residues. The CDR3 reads CAISESGGVWEQYF. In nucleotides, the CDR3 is TGTGCCATCAGTGAGTCGGGGGGGGTCTGGGAGCAGTACTTC.

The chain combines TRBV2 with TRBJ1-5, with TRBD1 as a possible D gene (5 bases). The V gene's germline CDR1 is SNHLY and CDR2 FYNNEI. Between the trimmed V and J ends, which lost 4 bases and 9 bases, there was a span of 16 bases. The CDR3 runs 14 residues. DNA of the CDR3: TGTGCCAGCAGTGTACAACAGGAGAAGGTGCCCCAGCATTTT. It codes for CASSVQQEKVPQHF.

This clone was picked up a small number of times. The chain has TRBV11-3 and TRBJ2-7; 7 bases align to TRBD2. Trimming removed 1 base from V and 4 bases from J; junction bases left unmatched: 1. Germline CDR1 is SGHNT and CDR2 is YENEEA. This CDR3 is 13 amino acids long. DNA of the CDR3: TGTGCCAGCAGCTTAGGGCGGGGGTACGAGCAGTACTTC. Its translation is CASSLGRGYEQYF.

The CDR3 DNA follows: TGTGCCTGGCCCTCGTTAGGGGCTAATTCACCCCTCCACTTT. The encoded protein is CAWPSLGANSPLHF. The chain recombines TRBV30 with TRBJ1-6, with D perhaps matching TRBD1 (5 bases). CDR1 is GTSNPN and CDR2 is SVGIG in the germline V gene (reference sequence). V gave up 5 bases and J gave up 6 bases, with 14 bases separating them. The length of the CDR3 is 14 residues.

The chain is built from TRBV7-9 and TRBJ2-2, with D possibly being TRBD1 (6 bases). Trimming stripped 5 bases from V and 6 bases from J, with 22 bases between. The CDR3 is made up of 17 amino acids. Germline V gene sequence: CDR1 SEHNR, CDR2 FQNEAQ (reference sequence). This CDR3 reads CASSVRWGRGLSGELFF. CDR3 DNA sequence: TGTGCCAGCAGCGTACGTTGGGGCAGGGGCCTTTCCGGGGAGCTGTTTTTT.

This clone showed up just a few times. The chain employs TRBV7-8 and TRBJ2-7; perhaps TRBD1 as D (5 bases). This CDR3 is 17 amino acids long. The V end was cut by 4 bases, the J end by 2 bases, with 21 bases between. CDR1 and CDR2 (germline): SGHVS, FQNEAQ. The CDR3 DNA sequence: TGTGCCAGCAGCTCAACACCTAAACCAGACAGACCCTACGAGCAGTACTTC. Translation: CASSSTPKPDRPYEQYF. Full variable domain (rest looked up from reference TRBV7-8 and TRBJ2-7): GAGVSQSPRYKVAKRGQDVALRCDPISGHVSLFWYQQALGQGPEFLTYFQNEAQLDKSGLPSDRFFAERPEGSVSTLKIQRTQQEDSAVYLCASSSTPKPDRPYEQYFGPGTRLTVT.

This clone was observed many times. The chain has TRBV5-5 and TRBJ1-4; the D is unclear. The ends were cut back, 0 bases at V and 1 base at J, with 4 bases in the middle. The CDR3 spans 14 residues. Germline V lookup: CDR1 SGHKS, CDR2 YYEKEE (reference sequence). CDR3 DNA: TGTGCCAGCAGCTTGGTCCAAACTAATGAAAAACTGTTTTTT. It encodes CASSLVQTNEKLFF.

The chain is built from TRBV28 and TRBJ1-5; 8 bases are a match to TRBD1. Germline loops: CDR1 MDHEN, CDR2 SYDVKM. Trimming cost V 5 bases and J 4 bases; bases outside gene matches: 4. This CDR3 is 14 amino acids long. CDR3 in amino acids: CASSKQGVNQPQHF. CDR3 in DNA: TGTGCCAGCAGTAAACAGGGGGTTAATCAGCCCCAGCATTTT.

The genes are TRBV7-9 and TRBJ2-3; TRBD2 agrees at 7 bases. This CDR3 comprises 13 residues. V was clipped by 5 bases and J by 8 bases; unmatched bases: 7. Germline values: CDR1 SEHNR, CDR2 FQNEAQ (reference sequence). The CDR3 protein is CASSPPGGPTQYF. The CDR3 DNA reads TGTGCCAGCAGCCCGCCGGGAGGTCCTACGCAGTATTTT. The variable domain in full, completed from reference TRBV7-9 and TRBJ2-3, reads DTGVSQNPRHKITKRGQNVTFRCDPISEHNRLYWYRQTLGQGPEFLTYFQNEAQLEKSRLLSDRFSAERPKGSFSTLEIQRTEQGDSAMYLCASSPPGGPTQYFGPGTRLTVL.

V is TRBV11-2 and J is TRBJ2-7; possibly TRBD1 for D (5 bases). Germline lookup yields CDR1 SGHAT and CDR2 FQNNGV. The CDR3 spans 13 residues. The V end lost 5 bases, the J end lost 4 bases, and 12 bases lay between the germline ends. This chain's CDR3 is CASSPGNRYEQYF. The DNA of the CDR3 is TGTGCCAGCAGCCCAGGTAACAGGTACGAGCAGTACTTC.

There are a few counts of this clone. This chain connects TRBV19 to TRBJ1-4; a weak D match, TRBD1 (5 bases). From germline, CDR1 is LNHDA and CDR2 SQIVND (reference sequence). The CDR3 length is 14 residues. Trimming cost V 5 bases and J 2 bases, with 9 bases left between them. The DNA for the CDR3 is TGTGCCAGTAGTTGGGGCGGCACTAATGAAAAACTGTTTTTT. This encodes CASSWGGTNEKLFF.

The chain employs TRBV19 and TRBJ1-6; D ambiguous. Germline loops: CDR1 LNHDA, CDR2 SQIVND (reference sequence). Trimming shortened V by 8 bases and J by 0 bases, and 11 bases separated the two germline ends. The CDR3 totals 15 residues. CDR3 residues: CASRSSSSYNSPLHF. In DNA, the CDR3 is TGTGCCAGTCGGAGTTCGAGCTCCTATAATTCACCCCTCCACTTT.

The chain's CDR3 is CASSVTISSGANVLTF. The CDR3 DNA reads as TGTGCCAGCAGCGTAACCATCAGCTCTGGGGCCAACGTCCTGACTTTC. V and J are TRBV9 and TRBJ2-6; unclear D gene. The CDR3 loop spans 16 amino acids. The V gene lost 1 base and the J gene lost 0 bases, with 8 bases spanning the gap. Per the germline V gene, CDR1 is SGDLS and CDR2 is YYNGEE.